This TCR beta chain was observed in a study of neurological immune-mediated disorders. The CDR3 is made up of 15 amino acids. Germline loops: CDR1 DFQATT, CDR2 SNEGSKA (reference sequence). In its sample, this clonotype was seen many times. One end of the junction does not line up with germline, which may come from a read error. The authors produced cDNA by 5'RACE using 10-nucleotide random UMIs. TCRdb ran MiXCR on the 5' RACE reads and lists one entry per CDR3 protein. This table holds about 59,000 distinct CDR3 sequences, 10% to 15% found once. The receptor's source is a woman aged 60-70 years with HTLV-1-associated myelopathy (HAM/TSP). The J gene is TRBJ2-3, the V gene TRBV20-1; a possible D gene is TRBD2 (6 bases). Sequences were obtained from PBMCs. The CDR3 spells CSARGLAMGTDTQYF. CDR3 sequence (DNA): TGCAGTGCGAGAGGGCTAGCGATGGGGACAGATACGCAGTATTTT.